This note documents a single TCR beta chain sequence. Its antigen is not identified. CD45RO+ cells were combined with CCR7-negative CD45RA+ TemRA cells to form CD8 memory. The sample belongs to a study of shared clonotypes between healthy human individuals. Background on the study: The study enrolled two women and a few men aged 18 to 49. Notes on the study in general: Few donors restricted represented genetic and exposure-history diversity. Blood was the sole source, and tissue repertoires probably differ.

The assay was immunoSEQ multiplex PCR, and TCRdb's table has in-frame clones only and misses some. Found here are under 150,000 clones, about 63% of them singletons; the top ten hold approximately 23%. Sequenced input: memory CD8+ T cells sorted from blood. Subset of the sample: CD45RO+ cells pooled with CCR7-negative TemRA cells. The origin of this receptor is a woman younger than 45 in good health.

DNA for the CDR3: TGTGCCAGCTCACCACCGAATCCCACAGGGTATAATGGCTACACCTTC. It is translated as CASSPPNPTGYNGYTF. The chain employs TRBV18 and TRBJ1-2; perhaps TRBD1 as D (6 bases). The length of the CDR3 is 16 residues. CDR1 and CDR2 from the germline V gene are KGHSH and LQKENI. V lost 0 bases and J 6 bases, leaving 17 bases between the germline ends.